The 3 T cell receptor beta chains listed next were all sequenced from one sample in a study of tumor-infiltrating lymphocytes in localized non-small cell lung cancer. Clones were read by immunoSEQ multiplex PCR, and TCRdb kept only the in-frame ones, dropping some. The sample consists of about 16,000 clones, less than 50% of them appearing once. Sequenced: lung tumor tissue. The receptor set was obtained from a human donor with non-small cell lung cancer.

This chain joins TRBV7-9 and TRBJ2-7, with 8 bases that match TRBD2. Germline V gene data show CDR1 as SEHNR and CDR2 as FQNEAQ (reference sequence). The V gene end was trimmed by 6 bases and the J gene end by 2 bases; junction bases not matched to a gene: 9. The CDR3 is 15 amino acids. In DNA form, the CDR3 reads TGTGCCAGCAGTCCCTTCGCGGGGGGCCCCTACGAGCAGTACTTC. Its protein is CASSPFAGGPYEQYF.

The V and J genes are TRBV30 and TRBJ2-2; 9 bases agree with TRBD1. CDR3 length equals 13 residues. The V and J ends lost 3 bases and 6 bases, in that order; junction bases with no gene match: 2. Germline CDR1 is GTSNPN and CDR2 is SVGIG (reference sequence). The CDR3 sequence: CAWRGDRAGELFF. The CDR3 coding sequence is TGTGCCTGGAGGGGGGACAGGGCCGGGGAGCTGTTTTTT. Looking up the rest from reference TRBV30 and TRBJ2-2 gives the full variable domain: SQTIHQWPATLVQPVGSPLSLECTVEGTSNPNLYWYRQAAGRGLQLLFYSVGIGQISSEVPQNLSASRPQDRQFILSSKKLLLSDSGFYLCAWRGDRAGELFFGEGSRLTVL.

V and J are TRBV7-3 and TRBJ1-2, with TRBD1 matching over 10 bases. From germline, CDR1 is SGHTA and CDR2 FQGTGA. The CDR3 has 13 residues. J was trimmed by 6 bases and V by 4 bases; bases with no gene match: 2. DNA of the CDR3: TGTGCCAGCAGCTCCGGGACAGGGGATGGCTACACCTTC. Translated, it gives CASSSGTGDGYTF.